A selection of T cell receptor beta chains follows, all from one sample in a study of T cells in localized non-small cell lung cancer. The assay was immunoSEQ multiplex PCR, and TCRdb's table has in-frame clones only and misses some. The table includes 20,000 to 25,000 clones, under 90% detected once. The input for sequencing was PBMCs, taken before any cancer treatment. The origin of the receptors is a woman aged 35-70 years with stage II squamous cell lung carcinoma. Both conserved end residues are part of each CDR3. The order of the fields is J gene, V gene, D gene, clone size, CDR3 protein, CDR3 DNA. D genes are given only for firm matches. Expanded clones are given a class, and other clones once, few, many or no size at all.

TRBJ2-7	TRBV5-1	NA	NA	CASSLGAQSYEQYF	TGCGCCAGCAGCTTGGGAGCCCAATCCTACGAGCAGTACTTC
TRBJ2-1	TRBV28	NA	NA	CASSLVGSGLFF	TGTGCCAGCAGTTTGGTTGGTAGCGGTCTGTTCTTC
TRBJ2-7	TRBV19	NA	NA	CASIPLLPGQDYEQYF	TGTGCCAGCATTCCCTTACTACCGGGACAAGACTACGAGCAGTACTTC
TRBJ2-2	TRBV27	TRBD2	NA	CASSWTSGSGELFF	TGTGCCAGCAGTTGGACTAGCGGGAGCGGGGAGCTGTTTTTT
TRBJ1-6	TRBV29-1	NA	NA	CSVKVNAGNSPLHF	TGCAGCGTGAAAGTGAACGCGGGAAATTCACCCCTCCACTTT
TRBJ2-7	TRBV11-2	NA	NA	CASSLERGSSYEQYF	TGTGCCAGCAGCTTAGAACGGGGTTCCTCCTACGAGCAGTACTTC
TRBJ2-1	TRBV9	TRBD2	NA	CASSVAPLAGVNEQFF	TGTGCCAGCAGCGTAGCTCCACTAGCGGGGGTGAATGAGCAGTTCTTC
TRBJ1-6	TRBV2	NA	NA	CASIPTVRGSPLHF	TGTGCCAGCATCCCGACTGTGAGGGGTTCACCCCTCCACTTT
TRBJ2-5	TRBV4-2	TRBD2	NA	CASSRNSGIVETQYF	TGTGCCAGCAGCCGGAATAGCGGGATCGTGGAGACCCAGTACTTC
TRBJ2-7	TRBV5-4	NA	NA	CASSLEGGAQEQYF	TGTGCCAGCAGCTTGGAGGGGGGAGCACAAGAGCAGTACTTC
TRBJ2-7	TRBV28	NA	NA	CASRGGIYEQYF	TGTGCCAGCAGGGGTGGGATCTACGAGCAGTACTTC
TRBJ1-1	TRBV11-3	NA	NA	CASSSGPEAFF	TGTGCCAGCAGCTCGGGACCTGAAGCTTTCTTT
TRBJ2-3	TRBV18	TRBD1	NA	CASSPPMTGGYTDTQYF	TGTGCCAGCTCACCACCGATGACAGGGGGATACACAGATACGCAGTATTTT
TRBJ2-5	TRBV4-3	TRBD2	NA	CASSQAGGGRSIETQYF	TGCGCCAGCAGCCAAGCGGGGGGGGGACGGTCAATAGAGACCCAGTACTTC
TRBJ2-1	TRBV21-1	NA	NA	CASRMGQNSYNEQFF	TGTGCCAGCAGGATGGGACAGAACTCCTACAATGAGCAGTTCTTC
TRBJ2-3	TRBV4-1	NA	NA	CASTNFFGSPDTQYF	TGCGCCAGCACCAACTTTTTCGGGTCTCCAGATACGCAGTATTTT
TRBJ2-3	TRBV19	NA	once	CASSWAGTRTDTQYF	TGTGCCAGTAGTTGGGCAGGTACCCGCACAGATACGCAGTATTTT
TRBJ1-1	TRBV19	NA	NA	CASSPTAWNTEAFF	TGTGCCAGTAGTCCGACAGCATGGAACACTGAAGCTTTCTTT
TRBJ2-3	TRBV7-2	NA	NA	CASSLAPGATDTQYF	TGTGCCAGCAGCTTAGCGCCGGGCGCCACAGATACGCAGTATTTT
TRBJ1-1	TRBV18	NA	NA	CASSPSSVGGGAEAFF	TGTGCCAGCTCACCCTCCTCCGTTGGGGGGGGAGCTGAAGCTTTCTTT
TRBJ2-3	TRBV29-1	TRBD1	NA	CSVGRQGFADTQYF	TGCAGCGTTGGAAGACAGGGGTTTGCAGATACGCAGTATTTT
TRBJ1-1	TRBV6-5	NA	NA	CASSRPVGRNTEAFF	TGTGCCAGCAGTAGACCCGTCGGGAGGAACACTGAAGCTTTCTTT
TRBJ1-2	TRBV19	TRBD1	NA	CASKGQVNYGYTF	TGTGCCAGTAAAGGACAGGTTAACTATGGCTACACCTTC
TRBJ1-6	TRBV5-1	NA	NA	CASSSRGEEGSPLHF	TGCGCCAGCAGCTCCCGGGGGGAGGAGGGATCACCCCTCCACTTT
TRBJ1-1	TRBV18	NA	NA	CASSPSSNTEAFF	TGTGCCAGCTCACCATCCTCGAACACTGAAGCTTTCTTT
TRBJ1-5	TRBV9	TRBD1	NA	CASSTNPDRGPQPQHF	TGTGCCAGCAGCACCAACCCGGACAGGGGGCCTCAGCCCCAGCATTTT
TRBJ2-2	TRBV9	TRBD2	NA	CASSTSGGTGELFF	TGTGCCAGCAGTACTAGCGGGGGGACCGGGGAGCTGTTTTTT
TRBJ2-1	TRBV7-9	NA	NA	CASSPEGAESSYNEQFF	TGTGCCAGCAGCCCAGAGGGAGCGGAGAGCTCCTACAATGAGCAGTTCTTC
TRBJ2-7	TRBV5-5	TRBD2	NA	CASSYRRGSSYEQYF	TGTGCCAGCAGCTACAGGCGGGGGTCTTCCTACGAGCAGTACTTC
TRBJ1-2	TRBV5-6	NA	once	CASSSYYGYTF	TGTGCCAGCAGCTCCTACTATGGCTACACCTTC
TRBJ2-1	TRBV9	TRBD2	NA	CASSVGGNNYNEQFF	TGTGCCAGCAGCGTGGGAGGGAACAACTACAATGAGCAGTTCTTC
TRBJ1-3	TRBV19	NA	NA	CASSIDWHRFAGNTIYF	TGTGCCAGTAGTATAGATTGGCACCGGTTCGCTGGAAACACCATATATTTT
TRBJ1-1	TRBV11-3	NA	NA	CASSLAGLLNTEAFF	TGTGCCAGCAGCTTAGCGGGGTTGCTGAACACTGAAGCTTTCTTT
TRBJ1-4	TRBV25-1	NA	NA	CASSAGAAATNEKLFF	TGTGCCAGCAGTGCAGGAGCCGCTGCAACTAATGAAAAACTGTTTTTT
TRBJ2-5	TRBV6-5	TRBD1	NA	CASSLTGGMETQYF	TGTGCCAGCAGTCTTACAGGGGGCATGGAGACCCAGTACTTC
TRBJ1-1	TRBV28	NA	few	CASMIPGGTEAFF	TGTGCCAGCATGATTCCCGGGGGGACTGAAGCTTTCTTT
TRBJ2-2	TRBV5-5	NA	NA	CASSPQSVVTGELFF	TGTGCCAGCAGCCCTCAATCGGTGGTCACCGGGGAGCTGTTTTTT
TRBJ2-1	TRBV7-9	NA	NA	CASSSLFSRGDEQFF	TGTGCCAGCAGCTCCCTATTTTCGCGCGGCGATGAGCAGTTCTTC
TRBJ1-1	TRBV9	NA	NA	CASSVEAATRSEAFF	TGTGCCAGCAGCGTAGAGGCAGCCACCCGCTCTGAAGCTTTCTTT
TRBJ2-4	TRBV28	TRBD2	few	CASSPSGMAKNIQYF	TGTGCCAGCAGCCCTAGCGGGATGGCCAAAAACATTCAGTACTTC
TRBJ2-6	TRBV5-4	TRBD2	NA	CASRTSGSSGANVLTF	TGTGCCAGCAGAACTAGCGGGAGCTCTGGGGCCAACGTCCTGACTTTC
TRBJ1-2	TRBV28	NA	NA	CASNQVTGNYGYTF	TGTGCCAGCAACCAAGTGACCGGCAACTATGGCTACACCTTC